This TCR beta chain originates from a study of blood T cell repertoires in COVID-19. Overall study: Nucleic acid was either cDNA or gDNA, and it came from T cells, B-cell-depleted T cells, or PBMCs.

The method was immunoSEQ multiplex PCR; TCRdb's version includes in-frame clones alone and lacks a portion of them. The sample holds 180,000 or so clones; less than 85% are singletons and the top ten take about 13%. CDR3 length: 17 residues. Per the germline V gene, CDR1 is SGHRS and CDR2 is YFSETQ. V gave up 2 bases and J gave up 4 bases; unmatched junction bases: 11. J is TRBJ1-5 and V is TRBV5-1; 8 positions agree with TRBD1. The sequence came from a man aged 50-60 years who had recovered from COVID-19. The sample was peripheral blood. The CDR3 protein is CASSFAPTGEENQPQHF. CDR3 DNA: TGCGCCAGCAGCTTCGCTCCGACAGGGGAAGAAAATCAGCCCCAGCATTTT.